Reported below is one TCR beta chain. With 0 bases removed from V and 9 bases from J, the gap between germline ends came to 9 bases. The CDR3 extends over 13 amino acids. The germline gives CDR1 MGHRA, CDR2 YSYEKL. This record comes from a study of OX40 agonist ivuxolimab in advanced cancers. The assay was immunoSEQ multiplex PCR, and TCRdb's table has in-frame clones only and misses some. The table includes about 28,000 clones, about nine tenths detected once. The chain is built from TRBV4-1 and TRBJ2-1; D gene ambiguous. The receptor was isolated from an adult with an advanced solid tumor such as melanoma, head and neck, liver or kidney cancer. This material consisted of CD4+ or CD8+ T cells sorted from blood, taken in a trial of the OX40 agonist ivuxolimab. CDR3 sequence: CASSQDRPGEQFF. The DNA for the CDR3 is TGCGCCAGCAGCCAAGATCGTCCGGGTGAGCAGTTCTTC.